This T cell receptor (beta chain) was recovered during a study of blood T cell repertoires in COVID-19. Study-wide context: Spain, Italy and the United States supplied samples that represented acute and convalescent COVID-19.

V was trimmed by 2 bases and J by 5 bases, leaving 22 bases between them. This CDR3 is built from 17 residues. Per germline, CDR1 SGHNT and CDR2 YENEEA. Enrollment of patients from Seattle took place during active infection, with longitudinal follow-up. Authors' data handling: For nucleated cells, counts were estimated from reference gene primer amplification. Generated by immunoSEQ multiplex PCR, the TCRdb table keeps only in-frame clones and is missing some. That table supplies the V and J calls and clone size; D and trimming were determined from the DNA. The sample carries some 260,000 clones, about 90% recorded once.

The chain employs TRBV11-3 and TRBJ2-7; D is perhaps TRBD2 (6 bases). Material: peripheral blood. The source is a woman aged 65 to 85 with COVID-19, enrolled during active disease. Written as DNA, the CDR3 is TGTGCCAGCAGCTTATGGGCCCCTGTGGAGGGAAGGAACGAGCAGTACTTC. Its translation: CASSLWAPVEGRNEQYF. The entire variable domain, with the rest obtained from reference TRBV11-3 and TRBJ2-7, is as follows: EAGVVQSPRYKIIEKKQPVAFWCNPISGHNTLYWYLQNLGQGPELLIRYENEEAVDDSQLPKDRFSAERLKGVDSTLKIQPAELGDSAVYLCASSLWAPVEGRNEQYFGPGTRLTVT.